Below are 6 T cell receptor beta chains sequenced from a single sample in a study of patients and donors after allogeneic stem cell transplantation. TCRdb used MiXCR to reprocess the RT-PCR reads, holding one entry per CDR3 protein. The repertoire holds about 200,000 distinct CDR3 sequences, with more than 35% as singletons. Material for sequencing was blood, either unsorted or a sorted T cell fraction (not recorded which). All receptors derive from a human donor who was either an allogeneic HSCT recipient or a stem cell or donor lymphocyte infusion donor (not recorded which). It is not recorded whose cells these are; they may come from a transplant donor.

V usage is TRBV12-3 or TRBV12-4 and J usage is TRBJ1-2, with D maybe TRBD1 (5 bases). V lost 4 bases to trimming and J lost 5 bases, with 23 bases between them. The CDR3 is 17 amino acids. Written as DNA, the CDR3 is TGTGCCAGCAGTTCCCGCTCCGGGGACCATGGTCGGTATGGCTACACCTTC. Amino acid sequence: CASSSRSGDHGRYGYTF.

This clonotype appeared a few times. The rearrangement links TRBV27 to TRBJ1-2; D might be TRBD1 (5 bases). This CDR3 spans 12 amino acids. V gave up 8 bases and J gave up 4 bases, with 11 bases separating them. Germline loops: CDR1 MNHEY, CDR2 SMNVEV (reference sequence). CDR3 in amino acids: CASRDSFYGYTF. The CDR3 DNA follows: TGTGCCAGCCGGGACTCTTTCTATGGCTACACCTTC.

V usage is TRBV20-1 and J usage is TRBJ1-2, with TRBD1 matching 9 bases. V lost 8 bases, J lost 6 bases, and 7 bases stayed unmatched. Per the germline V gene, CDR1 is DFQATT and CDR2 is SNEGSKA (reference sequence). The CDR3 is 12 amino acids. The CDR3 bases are TGCAGTCCGTACAGGGGGCAAGATGGCTACACCTTC. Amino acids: CSPYRGQDGYTF.

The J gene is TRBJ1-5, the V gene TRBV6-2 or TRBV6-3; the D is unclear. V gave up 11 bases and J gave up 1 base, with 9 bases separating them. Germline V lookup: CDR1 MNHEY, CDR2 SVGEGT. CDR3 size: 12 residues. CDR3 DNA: TGTGCCGTCGGGGAGAGCAATCAGCCCCAGCATTTT. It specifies CAVGESNQPQHF.

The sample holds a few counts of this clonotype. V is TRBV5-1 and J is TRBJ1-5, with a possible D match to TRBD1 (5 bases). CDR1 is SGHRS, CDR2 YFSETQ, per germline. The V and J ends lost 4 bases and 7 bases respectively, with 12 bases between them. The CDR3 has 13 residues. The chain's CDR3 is CASSAEGLQPQHF. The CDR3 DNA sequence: TGCGCCAGCAGCGCTGAGGGGTTGCAGCCCCAGCATTTT. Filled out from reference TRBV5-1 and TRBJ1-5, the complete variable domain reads KAGVTQTPRYLIKTRGQQVTLSCSPISGHRSVSWYQQTPGQGLQFLFEYFSETQRNKGNFPGRFSGRQFSNSRSEMNVSTLELGDSALYLCASSAEGLQPQHFGDGTRLSIL.

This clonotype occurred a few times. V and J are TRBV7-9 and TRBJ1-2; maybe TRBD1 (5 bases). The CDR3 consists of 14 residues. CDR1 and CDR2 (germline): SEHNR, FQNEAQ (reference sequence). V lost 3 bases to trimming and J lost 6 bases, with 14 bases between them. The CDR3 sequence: CASSFGQGKDGYTF. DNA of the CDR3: TGTGCCAGCAGCTTTGGGCAGGGCAAGGATGGCTACACCTTC. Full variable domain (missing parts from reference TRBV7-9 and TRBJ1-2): DTGVSQNPRHKITKRGQNVTFRCDPISEHNRLYWYRQTLGQGPEFLTYFQNEAQLEKSRLLSDRFSAERPKGSFSTLEIQRTEQGDSAMYLCASSFGQGKDGYTFGSGTRLTVV.